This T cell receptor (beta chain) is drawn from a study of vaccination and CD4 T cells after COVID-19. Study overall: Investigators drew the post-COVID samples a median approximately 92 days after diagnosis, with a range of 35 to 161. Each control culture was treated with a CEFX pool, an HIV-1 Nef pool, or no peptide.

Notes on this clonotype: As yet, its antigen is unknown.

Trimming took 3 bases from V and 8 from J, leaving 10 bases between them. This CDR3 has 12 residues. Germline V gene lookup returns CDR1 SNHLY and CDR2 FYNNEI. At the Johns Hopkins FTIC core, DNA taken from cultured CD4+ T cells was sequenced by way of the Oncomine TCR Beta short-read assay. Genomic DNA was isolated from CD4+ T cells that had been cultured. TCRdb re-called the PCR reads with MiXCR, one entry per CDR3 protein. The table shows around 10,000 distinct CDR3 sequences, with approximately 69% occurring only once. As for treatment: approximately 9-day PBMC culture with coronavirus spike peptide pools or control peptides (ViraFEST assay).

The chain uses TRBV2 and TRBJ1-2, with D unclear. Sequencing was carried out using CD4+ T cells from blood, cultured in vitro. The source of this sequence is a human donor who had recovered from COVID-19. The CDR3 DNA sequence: TGTGCCAGCAGTGATGAATTGGGCGGCTACACCTTC. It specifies CASSDELGGYTF.